This T cell receptor beta chain was captured in a study of Tregs in tolerant kidney transplant recipients. Produced via immunoSEQ multiplex PCR; TCRdb's table is partial and in-frame only. The sample lists more than 60,000 clones, 80% to 90% occurring once. Points from the study as a whole: Tregs expanded with activated donor B cells seemed most donor-specific.

There are 17 residues in the CDR3. Germline trimming cut 4 bases from V and 5 bases from J; bases unmatched to any gene: 15. Germline V gene data show CDR1 as SGHRS and CDR2 as YFSETQ. In the case of this clone: Its antigen is as yet unknown.

The TCR comes from a human donor who received a combined kidney and bone marrow transplant. Sequenced material: Tregs from blood, taken before the transplant. The V call is TRBV5-1, the J call TRBJ2-3; 8 nucleotides line up with TRBD2. As DNA, the CDR3 is TGCGCCAGCAGCATCTCCTCGAGCGGGGGATGGATAGATACGCAGTATTTT. This sequence encodes CASSISSSGGWIDTQYF.